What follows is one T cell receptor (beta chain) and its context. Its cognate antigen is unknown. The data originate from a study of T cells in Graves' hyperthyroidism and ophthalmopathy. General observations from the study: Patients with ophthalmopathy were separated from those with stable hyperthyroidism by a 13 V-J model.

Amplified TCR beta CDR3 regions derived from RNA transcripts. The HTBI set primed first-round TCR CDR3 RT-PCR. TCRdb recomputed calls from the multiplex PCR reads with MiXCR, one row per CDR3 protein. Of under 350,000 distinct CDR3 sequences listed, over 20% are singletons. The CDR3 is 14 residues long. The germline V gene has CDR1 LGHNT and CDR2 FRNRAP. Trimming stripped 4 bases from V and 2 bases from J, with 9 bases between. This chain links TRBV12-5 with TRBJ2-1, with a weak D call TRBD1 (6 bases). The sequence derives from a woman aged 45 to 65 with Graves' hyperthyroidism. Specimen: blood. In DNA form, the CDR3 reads TGTGCTAGTGGTTATGAGGGGGCCTACAATGAGCAGTTCTTC. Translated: CASGYEGAYNEQFF.